The T cell receptor beta chain described here comes from a study of radiotherapy plus CTLA-4 blockade in lung cancer. Study background: Disease control was achieved by approximately 32% of patients, and objective responses by around 17%. Findings and limits, study-wide: Early blood T cell clone dynamics, with interferon-beta, were reported to best predict response. Following radiotherapy plus ipilimumab, tumor-derived TCR clones expanded in the blood.

The CDR3 totals 13 residues. CDR1 SNHLY and CDR2 FYNNEI come from the germline V gene. V trimming: 8 bases; J trimming: 0 bases; junction bases outside the gene matches: 1. Measured with immunoSEQ multiplex PCR; TCRdb has only the in-frame clones, and not every one. This table has about 38,000 clones, about 80% appearing once. CTLA-4 blockade with ipilimumab, together with focal radiation, was given to patients with chemo-refractory metastatic non-small-cell lung cancer. This clone was seen only a few times. Its target is unknown. The chain employs TRBV2 and TRBJ1-3; TRBD1 agrees at 7 bases. The TCR originated in a human donor with non-small cell lung cancer who had stable disease on radiotherapy plus ipilimumab. The material sequenced was peripheral blood, taken from a patient treated with radiotherapy plus ipilimumab. CDR3 bases: TGTGCCAGCGACAGGGTCTCTGGAAACACCATATATTTT. This gives the protein CASDRVSGNTIYF.